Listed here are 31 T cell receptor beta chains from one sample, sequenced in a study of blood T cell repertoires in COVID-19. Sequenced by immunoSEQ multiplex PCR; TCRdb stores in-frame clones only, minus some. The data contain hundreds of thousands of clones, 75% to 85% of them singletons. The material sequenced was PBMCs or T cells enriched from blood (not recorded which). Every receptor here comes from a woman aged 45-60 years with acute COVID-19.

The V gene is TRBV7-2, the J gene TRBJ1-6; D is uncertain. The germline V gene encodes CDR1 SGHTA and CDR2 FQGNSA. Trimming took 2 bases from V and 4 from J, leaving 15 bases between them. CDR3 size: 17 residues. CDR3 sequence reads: CASSLTGSVNYNSPLHF. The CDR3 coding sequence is TGTGCCAGCAGCTTAACGGGGTCAGTGAATTATAATTCACCCCTCCACTTT.

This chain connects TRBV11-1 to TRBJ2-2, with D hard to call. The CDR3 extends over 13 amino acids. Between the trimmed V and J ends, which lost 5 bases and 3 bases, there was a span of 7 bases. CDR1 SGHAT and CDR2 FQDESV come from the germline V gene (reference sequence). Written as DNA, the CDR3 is TGTGCCAGCAGCCAATTCCACACCGGGGAGCTGTTTTTT. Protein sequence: CASSQFHTGELFF.

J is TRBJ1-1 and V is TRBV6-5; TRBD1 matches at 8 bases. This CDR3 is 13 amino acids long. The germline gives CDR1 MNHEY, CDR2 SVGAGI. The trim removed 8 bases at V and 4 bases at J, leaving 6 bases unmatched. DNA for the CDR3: TGTGCCAGCGGAGACAGGGGCGGCACTGAAGCTTTCTTT. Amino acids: CASGDRGGTEAFF.

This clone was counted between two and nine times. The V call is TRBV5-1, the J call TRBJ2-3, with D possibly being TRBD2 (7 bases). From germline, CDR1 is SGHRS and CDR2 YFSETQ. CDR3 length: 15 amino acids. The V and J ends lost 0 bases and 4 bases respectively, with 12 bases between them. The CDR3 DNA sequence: TGCGCCAGCAGCTTGGCCGGGGGGCGGTCAGATACGCAGTATTTT. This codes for CASSLAGGRSDTQYF.

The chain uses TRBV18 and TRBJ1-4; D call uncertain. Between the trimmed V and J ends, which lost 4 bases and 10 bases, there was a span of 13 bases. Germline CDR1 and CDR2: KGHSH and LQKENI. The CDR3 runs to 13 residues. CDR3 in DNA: TGTGCCAGCTCACTGAGTGGCGGAGGAAAACTGTTTTTT. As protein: CASSLSGGGKLFF.

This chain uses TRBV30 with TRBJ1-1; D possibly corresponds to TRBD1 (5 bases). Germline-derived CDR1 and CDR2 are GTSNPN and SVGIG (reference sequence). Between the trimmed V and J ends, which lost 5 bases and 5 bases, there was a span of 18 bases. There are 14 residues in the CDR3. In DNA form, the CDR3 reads TGTGCCTGGGGGGCTTACGGACTCGGGACTGAAGCTTTCTTT. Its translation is CAWGAYGLGTEAFF.

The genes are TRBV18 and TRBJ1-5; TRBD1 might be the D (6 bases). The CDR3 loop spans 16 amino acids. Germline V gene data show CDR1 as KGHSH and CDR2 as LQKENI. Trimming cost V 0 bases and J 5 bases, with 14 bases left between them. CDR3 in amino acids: CASSPPGDNRYQPQHF. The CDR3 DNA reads TGTGCCAGCTCACCACCAGGGGACAACCGATATCAGCCCCAGCATTTT.

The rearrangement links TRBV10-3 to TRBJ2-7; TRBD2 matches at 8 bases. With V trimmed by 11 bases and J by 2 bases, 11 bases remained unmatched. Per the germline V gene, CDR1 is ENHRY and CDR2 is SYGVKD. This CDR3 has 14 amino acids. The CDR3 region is CAAGGGSGAYEQYF. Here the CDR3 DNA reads TGTGCCGCTGGTGGTGGTAGCGGGGCCTACGAGCAGTACTTC.

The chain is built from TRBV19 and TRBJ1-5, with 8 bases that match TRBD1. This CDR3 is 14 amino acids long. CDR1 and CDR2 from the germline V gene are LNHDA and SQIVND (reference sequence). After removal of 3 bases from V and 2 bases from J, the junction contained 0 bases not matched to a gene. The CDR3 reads CASSMTGGNQPQHF. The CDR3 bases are TGTGCCAGTAGTATGACAGGGGGCAATCAGCCCCAGCATTTT.

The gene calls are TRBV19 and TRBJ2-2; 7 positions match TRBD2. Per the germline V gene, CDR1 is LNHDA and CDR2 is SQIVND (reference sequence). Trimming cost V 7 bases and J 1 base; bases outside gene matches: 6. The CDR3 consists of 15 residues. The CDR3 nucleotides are TGTGCCAGTAAGGTGATAGCGGGGAACACCGGGGAGCTGTTTTTT. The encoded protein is CASKVIAGNTGELFF.

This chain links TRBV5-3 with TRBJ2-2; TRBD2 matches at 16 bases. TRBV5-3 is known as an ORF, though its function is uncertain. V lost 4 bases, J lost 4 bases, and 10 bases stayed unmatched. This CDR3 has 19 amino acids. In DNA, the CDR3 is TGTGCCAGAAGCGTATTACCGGGACTAGCGGGGGGGCCCACCGGGGAGCTGTTTTTT. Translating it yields CARSVLPGLAGGPTGELFF.

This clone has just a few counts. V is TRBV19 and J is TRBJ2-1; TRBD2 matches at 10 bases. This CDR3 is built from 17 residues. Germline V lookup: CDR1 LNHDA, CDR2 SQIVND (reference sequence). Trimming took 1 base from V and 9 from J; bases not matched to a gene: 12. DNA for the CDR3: TGTGCCAGTAGTATAGGCGCTCTAGCGGGGGCCTTCGGTGAGCAGTTCTTC. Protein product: CASSIGALAGAFGEQFF. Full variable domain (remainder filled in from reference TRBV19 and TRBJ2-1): DGGITQSPKYLFRKEGQNVTLSCEQNLNHDAMYWYRQDPGQGLRLIYYSQIVNDFQKGDIAEGYSVSREKKESFPLTVTSAQKNPTAFYLCASSIGALAGAFGEQFFGPGTRLTVL.

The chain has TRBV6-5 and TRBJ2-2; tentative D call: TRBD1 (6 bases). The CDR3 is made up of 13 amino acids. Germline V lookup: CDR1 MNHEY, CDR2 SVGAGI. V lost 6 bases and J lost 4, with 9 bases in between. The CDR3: CASSPRGTGELFF. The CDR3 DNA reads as TGTGCCAGCAGCCCCAGGGGCACCGGGGAGCTGTTTTTT.

The CDR3 nucleotides are TGCAGCGTCGACAGGGCAGAGAACACTGAAGCTTTCTTT. Amino acids: CSVDRAENTEAFF. J is TRBJ1-1 and V is TRBV29-1; 7 bases fit TRBD1. Trimming took 6 bases from V and 1 from J; bases not matched to a gene: 5. This CDR3 is 13 amino acids long. Germline lookup yields CDR1 SQVTM and CDR2 ANQGSEA.

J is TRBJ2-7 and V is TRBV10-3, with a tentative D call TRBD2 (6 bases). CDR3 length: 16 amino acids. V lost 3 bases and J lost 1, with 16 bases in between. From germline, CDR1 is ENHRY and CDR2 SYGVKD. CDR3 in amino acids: CAISDPRLALSYEQYF. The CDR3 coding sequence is TGTGCCATCAGTGACCCCCGGCTAGCGCTGTCCTACGAGCAGTACTTC.

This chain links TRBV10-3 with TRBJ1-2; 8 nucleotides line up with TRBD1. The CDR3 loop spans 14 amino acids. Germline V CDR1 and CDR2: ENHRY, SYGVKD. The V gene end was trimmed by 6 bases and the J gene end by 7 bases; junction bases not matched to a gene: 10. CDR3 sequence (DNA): TGTGCCATCAGAGGACAGGGCGCGGAGGGTGGCTACACCTTC. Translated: CAIRGQGAEGGYTF.

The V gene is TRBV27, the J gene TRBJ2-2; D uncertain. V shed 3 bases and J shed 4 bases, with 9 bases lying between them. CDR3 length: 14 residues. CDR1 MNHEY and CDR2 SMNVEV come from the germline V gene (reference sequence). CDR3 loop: CASSFKKFTGELFF. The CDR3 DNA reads TGTGCCAGCAGTTTTAAAAAATTCACCGGGGAGCTGTTTTTT.

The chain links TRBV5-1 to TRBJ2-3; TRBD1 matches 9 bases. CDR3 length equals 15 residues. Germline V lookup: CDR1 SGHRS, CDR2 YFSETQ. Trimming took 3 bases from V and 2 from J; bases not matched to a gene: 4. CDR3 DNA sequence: TGCGCCAGCAGCTCGGGACAGGGCATCACAGATACGCAGTATTTT. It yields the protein CASSSGQGITDTQYF.

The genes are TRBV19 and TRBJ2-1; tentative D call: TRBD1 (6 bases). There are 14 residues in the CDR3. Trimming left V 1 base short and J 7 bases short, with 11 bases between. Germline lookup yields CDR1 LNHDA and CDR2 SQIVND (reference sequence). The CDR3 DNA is TGTGCCAGTAGTATAGCAGGGGTGGGAAATGAGCAGTTCTTC. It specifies CASSIAGVGNEQFF.

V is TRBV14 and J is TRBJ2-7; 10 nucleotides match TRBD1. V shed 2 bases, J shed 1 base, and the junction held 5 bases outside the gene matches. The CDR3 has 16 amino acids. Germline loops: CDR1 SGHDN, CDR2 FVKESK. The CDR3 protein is CASSQRGQGTSYEQYF. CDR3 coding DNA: TGTGCCAGCAGCCAACGGGGACAGGGGACATCCTACGAGCAGTACTTC.

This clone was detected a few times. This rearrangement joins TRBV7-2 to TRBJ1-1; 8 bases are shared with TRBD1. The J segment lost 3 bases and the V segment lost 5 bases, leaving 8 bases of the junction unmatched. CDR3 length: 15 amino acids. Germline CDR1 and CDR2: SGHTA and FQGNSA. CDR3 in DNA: TGTGCCAGCAGCAAACGACAGGGGATGGACACTGAAGCTTTCTTT. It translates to CASSKRQGMDTEAFF.

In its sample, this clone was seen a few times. The CDR3 DNA is TGCGCCAGCAGCTCCGGACAGGGGGCATGGTTTTTT. It translates to CASSSGQGAWFF. The V and J genes are TRBV5-1 and TRBJ2-2; 11 bases are a match to TRBD1. The CDR3 extends over 12 amino acids. CDR1 and CDR2 (germline): SGHRS, YFSETQ. J was trimmed by 16 bases and V by 3 bases; bases with no gene match: 5. Drawing the rest from reference TRBV5-1 and TRBJ2-2, the complete variable domain is KAGVTQTPRYLIKTRGQQVTLSCSPISGHRSVSWYQQTPGQGLQFLFEYFSETQRNKGNFPGRFSGRQFSNSRSEMNVSTLELGDSALYLCASSSGQGAWFFGEGSRLTVL.

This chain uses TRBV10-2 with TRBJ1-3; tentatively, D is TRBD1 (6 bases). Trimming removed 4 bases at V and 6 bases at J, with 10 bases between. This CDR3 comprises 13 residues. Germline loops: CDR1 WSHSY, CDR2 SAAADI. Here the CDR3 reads CASSGQGTNTIYF. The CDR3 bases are TGCGCCAGCAGTGGTCAGGGGACAAACACCATATATTTT.

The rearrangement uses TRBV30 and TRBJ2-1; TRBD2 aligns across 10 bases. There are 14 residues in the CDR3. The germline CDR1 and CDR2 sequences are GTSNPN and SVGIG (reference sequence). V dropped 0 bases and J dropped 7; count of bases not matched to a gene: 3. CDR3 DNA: TGTGCCTGGAGTGTAACTAGCGGGGCTAATGAGCAGTTCTTC. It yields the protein CAWSVTSGANEQFF.

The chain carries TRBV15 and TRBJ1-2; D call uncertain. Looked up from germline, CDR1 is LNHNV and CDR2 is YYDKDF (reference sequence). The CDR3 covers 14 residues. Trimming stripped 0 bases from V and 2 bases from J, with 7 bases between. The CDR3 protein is CATSRDQMNYGYTF. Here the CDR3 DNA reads TGTGCCACCAGCAGAGATCAGATGAACTATGGCTACACCTTC.

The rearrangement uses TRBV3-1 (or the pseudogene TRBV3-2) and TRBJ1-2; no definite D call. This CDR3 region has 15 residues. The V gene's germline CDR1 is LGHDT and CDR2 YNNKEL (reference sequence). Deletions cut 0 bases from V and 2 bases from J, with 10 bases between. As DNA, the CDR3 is TGTGCCAGCAGCCAAGATAGGAACAGAAACTATGGCTACACCTTC. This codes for CASSQDRNRNYGYTF.

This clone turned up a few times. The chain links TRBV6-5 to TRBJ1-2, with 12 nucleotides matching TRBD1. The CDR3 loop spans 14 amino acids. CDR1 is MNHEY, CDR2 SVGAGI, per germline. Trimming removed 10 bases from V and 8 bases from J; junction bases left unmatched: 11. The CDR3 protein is CATARDRGPGGYTF. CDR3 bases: TGTGCCACCGCCCGGGACAGGGGGCCAGGCGGCTACACCTTC.

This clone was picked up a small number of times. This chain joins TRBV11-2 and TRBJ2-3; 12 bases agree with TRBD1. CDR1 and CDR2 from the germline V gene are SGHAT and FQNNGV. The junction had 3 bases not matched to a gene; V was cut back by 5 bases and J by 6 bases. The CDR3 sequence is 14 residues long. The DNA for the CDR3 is TGTGCCAGCAGCCCGGGGACAGGGGGCGATACGCAGTATTTT. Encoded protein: CASSPGTGGDTQYF.

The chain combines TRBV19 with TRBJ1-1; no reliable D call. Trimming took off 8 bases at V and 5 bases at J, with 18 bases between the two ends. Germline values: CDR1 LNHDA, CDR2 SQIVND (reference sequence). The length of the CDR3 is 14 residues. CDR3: CASRQSSGRTEAFF. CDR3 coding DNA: TGTGCCAGTCGCCAGAGTTCGGGTAGGACTGAAGCTTTCTTT.

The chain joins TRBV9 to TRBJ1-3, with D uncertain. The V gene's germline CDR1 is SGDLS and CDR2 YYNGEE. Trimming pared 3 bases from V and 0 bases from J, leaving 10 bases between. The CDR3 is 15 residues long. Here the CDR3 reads CASSAPLASGNTIYF. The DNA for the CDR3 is TGTGCCAGCAGCGCCCCCTTGGCCTCTGGAAACACCATATATTTT.

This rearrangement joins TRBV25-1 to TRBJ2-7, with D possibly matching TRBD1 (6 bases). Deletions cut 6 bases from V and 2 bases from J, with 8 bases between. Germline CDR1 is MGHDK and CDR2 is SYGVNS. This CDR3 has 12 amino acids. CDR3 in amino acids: CASRDRTYEQYF. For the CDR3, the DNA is TGTGCCAGCAGGGACAGAACCTACGAGCAGTACTTC.